This T cell receptor (beta chain) was identified in a study of identical twins' blood T cells. Overall study findings and caveats: Top TCRbeta clonotypes were shared more with twin than unrelated donors.

A previously described protocol, modified, built RNA-based TCR cDNA libraries. Using its own MiXCR run on the 5' RACE reads, TCRdb lists one record per CDR3 protein. Of around 380,000 distinct CDR3 sequences in the sample, under 30% were seen once. This CDR3 region has 17 residues. V was pared by 0 bases and J by 3 bases, with 15 bases between. The germline gives CDR1 SGHRS, CDR2 YFSETQ. This clonotype has ten or more counts. Its antigen is still unknown. This TCR was sampled from a woman aged 18-49 years in good health. The sequenced material came from PBMCs. The genes are TRBV5-1 and TRBJ2-2; D gene uncertain. The CDR3 loop reads CASSLVSVGVHTGELFF. The CDR3 coding sequence is TGCGCCAGCAGCTTGGTGTCTGTAGGTGTCCACACCGGGGAGCTGTTTTTT.